This T cell receptor beta chain was sequenced during a study of CD8+ T cells in alopecia areata. Study background: For treated patients, severity scores reflected the percentage of scalp area affected. Study results and limitations: Affected lesional scalp, above all in alopecia totalis/universalis, was more clonal than normal scalp.

Extraction and reverse transcription of RNA yielded cDNA as the sequencing template. Assay: immunoSEQ multiplex PCR; the TCRdb copy retains only in-frame clones and omits some. The table has about 42,000 clones, 65% seen once. This clone has more than one count but fewer than ten. Its antigen is not identified. V lost 5 bases and J lost 4; bases outside the gene matches: 10. This CDR3 has 16 amino acids. Per germline, CDR1 SGHDN and CDR2 FVKESK. The treatment: oral pan-JAK inhibitor, 5-10 mg twice daily. Separation by sorting yielded CD4+ and CD8+ T cells from PBMCs. Sequenced material: CD8+ T cells sorted from blood, taken at week 4, from a patient treated with tofacitinib. The J gene is TRBJ1-2, the V gene TRBV14, with 10 bases lining up with TRBD1. The origin of this receptor is a human donor with alopecia areata. The CDR3 region is CASSYTGTGDVYGYTF. CDR3 nucleotide sequence: TGTGCCAGCAGCTATACCGGGACAGGGGATGTCTATGGCTACACCTTC.